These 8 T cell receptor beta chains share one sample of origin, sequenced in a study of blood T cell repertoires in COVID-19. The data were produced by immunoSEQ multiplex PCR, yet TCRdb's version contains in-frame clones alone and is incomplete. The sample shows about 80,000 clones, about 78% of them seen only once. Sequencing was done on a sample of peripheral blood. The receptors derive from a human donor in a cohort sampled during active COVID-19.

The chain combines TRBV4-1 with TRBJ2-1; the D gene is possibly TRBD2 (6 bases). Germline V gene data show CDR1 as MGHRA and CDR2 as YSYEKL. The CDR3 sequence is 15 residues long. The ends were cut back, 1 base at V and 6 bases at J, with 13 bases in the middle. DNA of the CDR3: TGCGCCAGCAGCCAAGTACTAGCATCCCTCAATGAGCAGTTCTTC. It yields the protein CASSQVLASLNEQFF.

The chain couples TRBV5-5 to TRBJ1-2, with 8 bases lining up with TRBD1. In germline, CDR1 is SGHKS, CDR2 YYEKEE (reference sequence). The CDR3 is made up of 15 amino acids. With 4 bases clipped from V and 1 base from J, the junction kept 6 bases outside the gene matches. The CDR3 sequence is CASSPDRAVNYGYTF. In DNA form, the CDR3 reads TGTGCCAGCAGCCCGGACAGGGCAGTTAACTATGGCTACACCTTC.

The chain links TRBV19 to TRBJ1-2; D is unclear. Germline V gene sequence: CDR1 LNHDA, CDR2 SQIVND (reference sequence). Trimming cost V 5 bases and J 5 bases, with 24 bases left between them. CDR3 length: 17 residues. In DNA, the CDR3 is TGTGCCAGTAGTTATATTTCGGCGAGCGGAAAGGCGTATGGCTACACCTTC. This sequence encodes CASSYISASGKAYGYTF.

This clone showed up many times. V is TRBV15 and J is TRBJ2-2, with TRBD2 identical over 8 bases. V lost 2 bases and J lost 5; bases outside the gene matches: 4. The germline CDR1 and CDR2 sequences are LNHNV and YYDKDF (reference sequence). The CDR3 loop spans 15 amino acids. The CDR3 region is CATSRPGTRTGELFF. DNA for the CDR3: TGTGCCACCAGCAGACCCGGGACTAGGACCGGGGAGCTGTTTTTT.

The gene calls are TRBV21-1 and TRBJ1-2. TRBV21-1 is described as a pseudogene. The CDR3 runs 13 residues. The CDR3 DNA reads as TGTGCCAGCAGCAAAGTCTCGGGGTCTGGCTACACCTTC. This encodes CASSKVSGSGYTF.

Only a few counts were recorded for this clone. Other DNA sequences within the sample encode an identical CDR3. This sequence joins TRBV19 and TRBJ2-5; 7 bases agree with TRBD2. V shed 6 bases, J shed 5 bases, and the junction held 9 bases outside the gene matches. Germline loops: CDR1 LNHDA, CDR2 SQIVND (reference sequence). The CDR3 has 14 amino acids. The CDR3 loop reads CASSLGGGRETQYF. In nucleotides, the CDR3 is TGTGCCAGTAGCCTCGGGGGAGGGAGGGAGACCCAGTACTTC.

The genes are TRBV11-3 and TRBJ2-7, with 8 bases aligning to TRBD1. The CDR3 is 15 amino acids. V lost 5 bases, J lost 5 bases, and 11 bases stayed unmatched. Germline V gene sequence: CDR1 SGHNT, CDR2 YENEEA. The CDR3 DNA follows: TGTGCCAGCAGCACAGGGGGGCAGGGGGGCGACGAGCAGTACTTC. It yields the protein CASSTGGQGGDEQYF.

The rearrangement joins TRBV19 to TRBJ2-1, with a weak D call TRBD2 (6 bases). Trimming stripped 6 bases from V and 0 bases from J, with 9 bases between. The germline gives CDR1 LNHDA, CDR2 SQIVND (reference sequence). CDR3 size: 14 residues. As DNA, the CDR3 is TGTGCCAGTAGGGTGGAGGGCTCCTACAATGAGCAGTTCTTC. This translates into CASRVEGSYNEQFF.